This T cell receptor beta chain was sequenced in a study of technical replicates of blood from a handful of donors. Germline V gives CDR1 SGHAT, CDR2 FQDESV (reference sequence). With 2 bases removed from V and 8 bases from J, the gap between germline ends came to 3 bases. The CDR3 covers 11 residues. Assay used: immunoSEQ multiplex PCR; TCRdb lists only in-frame clones, some missing. The sample has 50,000 to 70,000 clones, about nine tenths seen once; the top ten hold 3% to 4%. The V gene is TRBV11-1, the J gene TRBJ2-2; D call uncertain. The sequenced sample consisted of PBMCs. The sequence was collected from a human donor in good health. Some clones in this sample may be carry-over from other donors' samples. The CDR3 region has the DNA TGTGCCAGCAGCTTATCAGGGGAGCTGTTTTTT. It translates to CASSLSGELFF.